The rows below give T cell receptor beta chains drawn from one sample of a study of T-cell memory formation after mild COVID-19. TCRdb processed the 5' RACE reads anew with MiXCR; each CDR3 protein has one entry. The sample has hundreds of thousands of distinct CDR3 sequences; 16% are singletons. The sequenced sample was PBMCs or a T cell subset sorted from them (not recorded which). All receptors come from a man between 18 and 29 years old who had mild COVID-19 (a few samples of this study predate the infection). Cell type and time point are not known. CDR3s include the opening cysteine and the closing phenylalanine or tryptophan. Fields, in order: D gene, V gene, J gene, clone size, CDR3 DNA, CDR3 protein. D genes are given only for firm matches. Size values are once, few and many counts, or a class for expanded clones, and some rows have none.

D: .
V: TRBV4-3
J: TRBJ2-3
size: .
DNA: TGCGCCAGCAGCCAGTACAGGGGAGGAGATACGCAGTATTTT
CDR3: CASSQYRGGDTQYF

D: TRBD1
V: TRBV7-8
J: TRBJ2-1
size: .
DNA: TGTGCCAGCAGCTGGGACAGCTCCTACAATGAGCAGTTCTTC
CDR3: CASSWDSSYNEQFF

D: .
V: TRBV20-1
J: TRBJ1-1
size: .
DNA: TGCAGTGCGCCACAGGGTTCTTGGATGAACACTGAAGCTTTCTTT
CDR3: CSAPQGSWMNTEAFF

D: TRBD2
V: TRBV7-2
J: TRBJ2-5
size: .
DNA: TGTGCCAGCAGCGAGCGGGGGGGCCTAGAGACCCAGTACTTC
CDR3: CASSERGGLETQYF

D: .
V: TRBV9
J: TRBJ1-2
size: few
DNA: TGTGCCAGCAGCCCAGACGGTTTCGGGTTTCCACAGACTGGCTACACCTTC
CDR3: CASSPDGFGFPQTGYTF

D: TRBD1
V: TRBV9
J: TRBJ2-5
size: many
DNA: TGTGCCAGCAGCGCCAGCCCCCTTGACAGGGTAGAGACCCAGTACTTC
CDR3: CASSASPLDRVETQYF

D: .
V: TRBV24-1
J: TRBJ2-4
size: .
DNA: TGTGCCACCAAGACAGGGGGCTGGCTAGCGGGGAGATCCAAAAACATTCAGTACTTC
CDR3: CATKTGGWLAGRSKNIQYF

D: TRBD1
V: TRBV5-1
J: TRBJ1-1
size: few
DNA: TGCGCCAGCAGCACGGGACAGGAAAACACTGAAGCTTTCTTT
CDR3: CASSTGQENTEAFF

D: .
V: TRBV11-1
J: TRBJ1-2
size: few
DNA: TGTGCCAGCAGCCGGGCAGGGATCGATGGCTACACCTTC
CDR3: CASSRAGIDGYTF

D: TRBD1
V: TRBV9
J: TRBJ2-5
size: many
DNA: TGTGCCAGCAGCGTAGGAGGACAGGGTTCCCCAGAGACCCAGTACTTC
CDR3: CASSVGGQGSPETQYF

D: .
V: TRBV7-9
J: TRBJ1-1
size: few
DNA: TGTGCCAGCAGCTCTAGGGTTTACACTGAAGCTTTCTTT
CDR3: CASSSRVYTEAFF

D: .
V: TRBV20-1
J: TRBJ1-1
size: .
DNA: TGCAGTGCTAGGGTACACTTGAACACTGAAGCTTTCTTT
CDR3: CSARVHLNTEAFF

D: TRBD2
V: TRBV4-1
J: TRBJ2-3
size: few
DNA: TGCGCCAGCAGCCACGGGACTAGCTCTCATACGCAGTATTTT
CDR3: CASSHGTSSHTQYF

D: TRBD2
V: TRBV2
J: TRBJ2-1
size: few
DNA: TGTGCCAGCAGTGAATTTGGGGTTAGCGGGGGTTTTGAGCAGTTCTTC
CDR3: CASSEFGVSGGFEQFF

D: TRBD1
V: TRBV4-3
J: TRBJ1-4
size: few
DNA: TGCGCCAGCAGCCAACGTGACAGGGTAGATGAAAAACTGTTTTTT
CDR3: CASSQRDRVDEKLFF

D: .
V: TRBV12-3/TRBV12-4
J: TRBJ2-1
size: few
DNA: TGTGCCAGCACCTTTCTAGGGGGTACGAATGAGCAGTTCTTC
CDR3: CASTFLGGTNEQFF

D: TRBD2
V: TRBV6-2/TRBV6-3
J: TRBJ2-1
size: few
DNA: TGTGCCAGCAGTTACGGACTAGCCCTAAGGAATGAGCAGTTCTTC
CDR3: CASSYGLALRNEQFF

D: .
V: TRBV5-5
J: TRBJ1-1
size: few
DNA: TGTGCCAGCAGGCGACGACTGGAGGCCGAAGCTTTCTTT
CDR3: CASRRRLEAEAFF

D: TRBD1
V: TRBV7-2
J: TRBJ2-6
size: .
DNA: TGTGCCAGCAGCCCGGCCTCGACAGGGGCTGGGGCCAACGTCCTGACTTTC
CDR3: CASSPASTGAGANVLTF

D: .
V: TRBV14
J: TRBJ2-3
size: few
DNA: TGTGCCAGCAGCCCACGCCGAATCGGAAGCACAGATACGCAGTATTTT
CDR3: CASSPRRIGSTDTQYF

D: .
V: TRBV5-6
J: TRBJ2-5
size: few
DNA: TGTGCCAGCAGCTTGCTAGATGGGGAGACCCAGTACTTC
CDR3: CASSLLDGETQYF

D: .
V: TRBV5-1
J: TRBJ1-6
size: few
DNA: TGCGCCAGCAGCTTGTCAGGGGCGGATAATTCACCCCTCCACTTT
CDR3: CASSLSGADNSPLHF

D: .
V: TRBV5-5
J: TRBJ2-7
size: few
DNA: TGTGCCAGCAGCTTGTTGGTGGGGGGCACCGCCTACGAGCAGTACTTC
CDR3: CASSLLVGGTAYEQYF

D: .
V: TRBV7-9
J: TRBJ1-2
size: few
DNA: TGTGCCAGCAGCTTCACAGAAACAAACTATGGCTACACCTTC
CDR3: CASSFTETNYGYTF

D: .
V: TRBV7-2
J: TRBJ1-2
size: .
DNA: TGTGCCAGCAGCTTAGAGGTCGGGGAAAACTATGGCTACACCTTC
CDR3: CASSLEVGENYGYTF

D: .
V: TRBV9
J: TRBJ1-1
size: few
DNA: TGTGCCAGCAGCCGGATTGGGACGATCGGGGACACTGAAGCTTTCTTT
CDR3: CASSRIGTIGDTEAFF

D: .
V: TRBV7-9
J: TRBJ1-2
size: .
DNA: TGTGCCAGCATCAGGATAACCCCCGGTGACGGCTATGGCTACACCTTC
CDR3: CASIRITPGDGYGYTF

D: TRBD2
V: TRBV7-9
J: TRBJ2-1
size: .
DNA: TGTGCCAGCAGGCGGGGGGTAGACAATGAGCAGTTCTTC
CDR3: CASRRGVDNEQFF

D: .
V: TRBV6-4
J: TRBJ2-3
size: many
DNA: TGTGCCAGCAGTGACTCGAAAGGGACAGATACGCAGTATTTT
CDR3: CASSDSKGTDTQYF

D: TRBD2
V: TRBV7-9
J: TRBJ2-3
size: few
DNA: TGTGCCAGCAGCTCACCCCCGGGACTAAGCACAGATACGCAGTATTTT
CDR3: CASSSPPGLSTDTQYF

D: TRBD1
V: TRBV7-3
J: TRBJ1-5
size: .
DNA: TGTGCCAGCGGGGACAGGGCTTATCAGCCCCAGCATTTT
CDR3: CASGDRAYQPQHF

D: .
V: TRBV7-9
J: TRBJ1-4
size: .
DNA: TGTGCCAGCAGCTCCCCTTCCAGGGGCGATGAAAAACTGTTTTTT
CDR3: CASSSPSRGDEKLFF

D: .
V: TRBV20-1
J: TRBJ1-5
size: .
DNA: TGCAGTGCTAGAGCAGGGGCTGGCAATCAGCCCCAGCATTTT
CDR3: CSARAGAGNQPQHF

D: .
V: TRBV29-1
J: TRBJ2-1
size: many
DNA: TGCAGCGTTTGGGGGGGGGCAGGCAATGAGCAGTTCTTC
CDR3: CSVWGGAGNEQFF

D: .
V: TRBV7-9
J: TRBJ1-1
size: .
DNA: TGTGCCAGCAGCTACGTCTCCACTGAAGCTTTCTTT
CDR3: CASSYVSTEAFF

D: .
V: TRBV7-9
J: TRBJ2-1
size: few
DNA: TGTGCCAGCTCATCCGAGGGGGGTCAGGATGAGCAGTTCTTC
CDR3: CASSSEGGQDEQFF

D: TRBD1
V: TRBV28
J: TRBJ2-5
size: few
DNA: TGTGCCACCACTGGATTGGACAGGGGTAAGAAAGAGACCCAGTACTTC
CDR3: CATTGLDRGKKETQYF

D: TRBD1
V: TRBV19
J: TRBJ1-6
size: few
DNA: TGTGCCAGTACGGAAGGGGGCTACGGGCATTCACCCCTCCACTTT
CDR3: CASTEGGYGHSPLHF

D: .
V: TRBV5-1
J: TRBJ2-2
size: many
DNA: TGCGCCAGCAGCTTGGACAGGGTTGACACCGGGGAGCTGTTTTTT
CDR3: CASSLDRVDTGELFF

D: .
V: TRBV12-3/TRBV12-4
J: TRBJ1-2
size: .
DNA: TGTGCCAGCAGTACCGGGGTGATAGGATATGGCTACACCTTC
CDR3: CASSTGVIGYGYTF

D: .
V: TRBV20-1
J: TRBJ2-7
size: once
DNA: TGCAGTGCTAGGGGGGTAAGCTCCTACGAGCAGTACTTC
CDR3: CSARGVSSYEQYF

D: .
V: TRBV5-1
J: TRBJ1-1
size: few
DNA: TGCGCCAGCAGCCCGAGGGTCGAGACTGAAGCTTTCTTT
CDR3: CASSPRVETEAFF

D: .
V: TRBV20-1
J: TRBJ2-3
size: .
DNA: TGCAGTGCCCACAGGTACTCTAGCACAGATACGCAGTATTTT
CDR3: CSAHRYSSTDTQYF

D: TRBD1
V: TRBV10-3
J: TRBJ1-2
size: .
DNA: TGTGCCATCAGGGACAGGGGAGGAAACTATGGCTACACCTTC
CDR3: CAIRDRGGNYGYTF

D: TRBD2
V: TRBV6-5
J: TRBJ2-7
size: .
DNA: TGTGCCAGCAGTTACGTAGCGGGGACCTGGGAGCAGTACTTC
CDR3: CASSYVAGTWEQYF

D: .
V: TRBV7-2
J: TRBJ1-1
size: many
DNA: TGTGCCAGCAGCTTCACAGGGCGCAAATCCATCATGAACACTGAAGCTTTCTTT
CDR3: CASSFTGRKSIMNTEAFF

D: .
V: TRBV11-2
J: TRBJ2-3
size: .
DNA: TGTGCCAGCAATTATGGGGGGGCTGGCGGAGATACGCAGTATTTT
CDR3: CASNYGGAGGDTQYF

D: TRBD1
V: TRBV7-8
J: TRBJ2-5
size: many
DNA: TGTGCCAGCAGCCCCGACAGGGGGCAAGAGACCCAGTACTTC
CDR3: CASSPDRGQETQYF

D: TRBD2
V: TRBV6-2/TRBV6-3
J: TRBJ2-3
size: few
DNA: TGTGCCAGCAGTTCCCCGGGGGAGCGGGGGGGCGCAGATACGCAGTATTTT
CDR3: CASSSPGERGGADTQYF

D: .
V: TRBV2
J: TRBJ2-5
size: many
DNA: TGTGCCAGCAGGACCACAGGGGAGACCCAGTACTTC
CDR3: CASRTTGETQYF

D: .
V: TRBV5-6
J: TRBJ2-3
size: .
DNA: TGTGCCAGCAGCTACAGGGCAGGGGTTCCGACGCAGTATTTT
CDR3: CASSYRAGVPTQYF

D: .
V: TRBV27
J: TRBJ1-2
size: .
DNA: TGTGCCAGCAGGGTTGGGGGGGGCGCGGACGGCTACACCTTC
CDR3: CASRVGGGADGYTF

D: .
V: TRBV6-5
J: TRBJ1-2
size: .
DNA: TGTGCCAGCAGTTACCGGGGAGGTGGCTACACCTTC
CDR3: CASSYRGGGYTF

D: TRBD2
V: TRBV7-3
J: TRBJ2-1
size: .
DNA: TGTGCCAGCAGCCCTCCGCGGGGGGGCCTGGGGAATGAGCAGTTCTTC
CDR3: CASSPPRGGLGNEQFF

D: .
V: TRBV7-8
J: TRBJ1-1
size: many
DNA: TGTGCCAGCAGCTTAGGCATAAGGAACACTGAAGCTTTCTTT
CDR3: CASSLGIRNTEAFF

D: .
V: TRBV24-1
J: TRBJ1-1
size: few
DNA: TGTGCCACCAGTGATTCAGGGGCGCCTACTGAAGCTTTCTTT
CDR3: CATSDSGAPTEAFF

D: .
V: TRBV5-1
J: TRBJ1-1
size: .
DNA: TGCGCCAGCAGCTTATGGGTTCCACCCGTGAACACTGAAGCTTTCTTT
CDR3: CASSLWVPPVNTEAFF

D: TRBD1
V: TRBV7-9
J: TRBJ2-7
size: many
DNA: TGTGCCAGCAGCCCCCGGGACAGTACCTACGAGCAGTACTTC
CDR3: CASSPRDSTYEQYF

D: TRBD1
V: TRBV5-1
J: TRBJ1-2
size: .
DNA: TGCGCCAGCAGCGGAGGGACAGGGGTTCTTGGATATGGCTACACCTTC
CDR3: CASSGGTGVLGYGYTF